This TCR beta chain was profiled in a study of immune evolution from preneoplasia to lung adenocarcinoma. Sequenced by immunoSEQ multiplex PCR; TCRdb stores in-frame clones only, minus some. The data show about 10,000 clones, 75% to 85% seen once. V gave up 0 bases and J gave up 1 base, with 16 bases separating them. CDR3 length: 17 amino acids. Germline V gene sequence: CDR1 SGDLS, CDR2 YYNGEE. The genes are TRBV9 and TRBJ2-5, with D possibly matching TRBD1 (6 bases). The material sequenced was FFPE minimally invasive lung adenocarcinoma tissue. This clonotype was sampled from a person aged 65 to 85 with lung adenocarcinoma. The CDR3: CASSVGGAGTSQETQYF. Written as DNA, the CDR3 is TGTGCCAGCAGCGTAGGGGGAGCTGGGACATCCCAAGAGACCCAGTACTTC. The whole variable domain, filled in from reference TRBV9 and TRBJ2-5, reads DSGVTQTPKHLITATGQRVTLRCSPRSGDLSVYWYQQSLDQGLQFLIQYYNGEERAKGNILERFSAQQFPDLHSELNLSSLELGDSALYFCASSVGGAGTSQETQYFGPGTRLLVL.